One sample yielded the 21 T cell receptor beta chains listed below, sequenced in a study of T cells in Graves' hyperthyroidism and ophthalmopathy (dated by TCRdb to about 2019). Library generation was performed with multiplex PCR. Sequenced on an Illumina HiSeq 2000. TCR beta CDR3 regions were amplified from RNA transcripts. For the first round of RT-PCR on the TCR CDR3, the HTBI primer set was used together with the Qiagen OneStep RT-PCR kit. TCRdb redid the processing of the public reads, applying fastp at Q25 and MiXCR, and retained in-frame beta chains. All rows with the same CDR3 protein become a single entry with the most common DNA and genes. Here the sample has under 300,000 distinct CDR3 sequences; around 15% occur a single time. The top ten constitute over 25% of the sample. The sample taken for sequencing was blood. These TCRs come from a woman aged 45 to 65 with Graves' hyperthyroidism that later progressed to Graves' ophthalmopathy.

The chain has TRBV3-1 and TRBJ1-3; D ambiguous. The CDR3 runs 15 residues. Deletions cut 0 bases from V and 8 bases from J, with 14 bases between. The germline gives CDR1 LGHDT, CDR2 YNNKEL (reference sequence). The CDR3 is CASSQDPTLGDTIYF. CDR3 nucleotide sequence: TGTGCCAGCAGCCAAGATCCCACCCTTGGTGACACCATATATTTT.

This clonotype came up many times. This CDR3 is CASSFRTSGSAYNEQFF. DNA for the CDR3: TGTGCCAGCTCATTTCGGACTAGCGGAAGCGCCTACAATGAGCAGTTCTTC. The chain carries TRBV18 and TRBJ2-1, with 10 bases identical to TRBD2. Germline V lookup: CDR1 KGHSH, CDR2 LQKENI. J was trimmed by 2 bases and V by 5 bases; bases with no gene match: 9. This CDR3 is 17 amino acids long.

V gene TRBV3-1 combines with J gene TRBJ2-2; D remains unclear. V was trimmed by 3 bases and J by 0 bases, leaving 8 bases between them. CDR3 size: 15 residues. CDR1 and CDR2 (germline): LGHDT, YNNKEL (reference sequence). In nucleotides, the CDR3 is TGTGCCAGCAGCCACAGGACCTCGAACACCGGGGAGCTGTTTTTT. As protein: CASSHRTSNTGELFF.

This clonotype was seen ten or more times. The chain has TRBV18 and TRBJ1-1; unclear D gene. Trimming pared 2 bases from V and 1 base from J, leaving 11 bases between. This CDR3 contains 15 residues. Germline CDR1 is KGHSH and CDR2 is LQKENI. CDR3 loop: CASSPSQIENTEAFF. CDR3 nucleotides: TGTGCCAGCTCACCAAGTCAAATAGAGAACACTGAAGCTTTCTTT.

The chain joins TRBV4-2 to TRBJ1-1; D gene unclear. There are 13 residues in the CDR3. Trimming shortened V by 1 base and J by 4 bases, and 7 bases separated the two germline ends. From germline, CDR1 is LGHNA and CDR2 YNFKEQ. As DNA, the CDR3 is TGTGCCAGCAGCCAAGGGCAGCGCACTGAAGCTTTCTTT. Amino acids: CASSQGQRTEAFF.

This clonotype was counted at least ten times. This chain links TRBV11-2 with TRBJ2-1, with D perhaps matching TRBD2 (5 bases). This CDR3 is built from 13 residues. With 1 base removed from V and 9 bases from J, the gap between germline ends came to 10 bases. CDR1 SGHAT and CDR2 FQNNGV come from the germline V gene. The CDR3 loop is CASSLGPRGEQFF. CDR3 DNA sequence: TGTGCCAGCAGCTTAGGCCCCCGGGGTGAGCAGTTCTTC.

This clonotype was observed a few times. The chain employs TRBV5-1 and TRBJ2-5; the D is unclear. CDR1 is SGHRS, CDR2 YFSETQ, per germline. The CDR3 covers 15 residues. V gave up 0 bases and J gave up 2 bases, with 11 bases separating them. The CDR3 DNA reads TGCGCCAGCAGCTTGGGTCTCACTCTTCAAGAGACCCAGTACTTC. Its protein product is CASSLGLTLQETQYF.

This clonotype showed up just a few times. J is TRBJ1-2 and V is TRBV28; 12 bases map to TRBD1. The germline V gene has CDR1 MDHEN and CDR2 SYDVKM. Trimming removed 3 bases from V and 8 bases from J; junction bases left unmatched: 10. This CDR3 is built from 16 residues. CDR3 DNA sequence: TGTGCCAGCAGTTTCCCGGGACAGGGGGCGTCTGACGGCTACACCTTC. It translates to CASSFPGQGASDGYTF.

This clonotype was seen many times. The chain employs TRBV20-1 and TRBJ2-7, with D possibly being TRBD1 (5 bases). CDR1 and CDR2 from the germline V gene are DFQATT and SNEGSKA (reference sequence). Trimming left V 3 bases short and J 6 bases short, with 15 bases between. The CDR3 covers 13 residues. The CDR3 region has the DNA TGCAGTGCTAGTACGCGGACAACCCCCGAGCAGTACTTC. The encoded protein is CSASTRTTPEQYF.

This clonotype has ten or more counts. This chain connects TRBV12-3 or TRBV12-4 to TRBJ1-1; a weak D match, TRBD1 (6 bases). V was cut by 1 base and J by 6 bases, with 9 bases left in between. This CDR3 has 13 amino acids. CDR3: CASSLGAGAEAFF. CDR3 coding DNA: TGTGCCAGCAGTTTAGGGGCAGGGGCTGAAGCTTTCTTT.

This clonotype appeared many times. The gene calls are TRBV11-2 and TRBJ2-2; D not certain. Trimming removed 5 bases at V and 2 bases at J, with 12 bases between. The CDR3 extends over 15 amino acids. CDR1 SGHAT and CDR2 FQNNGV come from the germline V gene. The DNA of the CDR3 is TGTGCCAGCAGCCCCTCGTGGGGTAACACCGGGGAGCTGTTTTTT. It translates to CASSPSWGNTGELFF.

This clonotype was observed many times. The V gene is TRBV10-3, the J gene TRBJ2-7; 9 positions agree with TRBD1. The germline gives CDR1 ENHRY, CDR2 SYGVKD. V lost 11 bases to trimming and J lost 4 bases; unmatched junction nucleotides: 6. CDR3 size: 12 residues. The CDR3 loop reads CAAGTGSYEQYF. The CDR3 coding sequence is TGTGCCGCCGGGACAGGGTCTTACGAGCAGTACTTC.

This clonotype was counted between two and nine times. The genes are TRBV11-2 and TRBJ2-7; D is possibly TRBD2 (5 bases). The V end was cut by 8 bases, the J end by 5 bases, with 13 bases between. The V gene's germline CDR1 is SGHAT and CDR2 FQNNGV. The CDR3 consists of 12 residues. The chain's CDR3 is CASGPGGDEQYF. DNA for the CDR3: TGTGCCAGCGGCCCCGGAGGCGACGAGCAGTACTTC.

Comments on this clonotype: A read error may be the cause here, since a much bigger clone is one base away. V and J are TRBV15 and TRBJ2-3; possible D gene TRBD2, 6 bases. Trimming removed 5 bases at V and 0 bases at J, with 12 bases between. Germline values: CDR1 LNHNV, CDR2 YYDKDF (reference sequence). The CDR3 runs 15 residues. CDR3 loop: CATSLGDSSTDTQYF. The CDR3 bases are TGTGCCACCAGCCTCGGGGACTCTAGCACAGATACGCAGTATTTT.

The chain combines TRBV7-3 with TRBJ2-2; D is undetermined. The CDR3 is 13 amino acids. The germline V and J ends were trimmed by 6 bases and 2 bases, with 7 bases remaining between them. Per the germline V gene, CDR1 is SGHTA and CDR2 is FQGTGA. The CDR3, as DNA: TGTGCCAGCAGTCGAACTAACACCGGGGAGCTGTTTTTT. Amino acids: CASSRTNTGELFF.

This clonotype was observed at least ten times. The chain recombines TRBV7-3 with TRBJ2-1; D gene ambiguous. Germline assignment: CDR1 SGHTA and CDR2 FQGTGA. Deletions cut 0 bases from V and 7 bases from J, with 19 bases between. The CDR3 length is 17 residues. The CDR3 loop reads CASSLTAKAFMGNEQFF. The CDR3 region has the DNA TGTGCCAGCAGCTTAACGGCAAAAGCGTTCATGGGGAATGAGCAGTTCTTC.

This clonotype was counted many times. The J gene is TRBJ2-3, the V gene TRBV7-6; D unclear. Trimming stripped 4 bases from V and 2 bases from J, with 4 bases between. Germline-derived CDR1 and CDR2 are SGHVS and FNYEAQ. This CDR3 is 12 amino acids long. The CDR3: CASSSFTDTQYF. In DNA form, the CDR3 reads TGTGCCAGCAGCTCTTTCACAGATACGCAGTATTTT.

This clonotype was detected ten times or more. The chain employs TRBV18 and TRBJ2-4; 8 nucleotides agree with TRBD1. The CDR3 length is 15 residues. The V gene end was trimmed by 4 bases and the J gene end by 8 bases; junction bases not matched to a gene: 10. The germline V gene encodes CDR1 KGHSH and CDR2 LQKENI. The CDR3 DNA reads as TGTGCCAGCTCACGAGGGGCCCTGGACAGGGACATTCAGTACTTC. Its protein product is CASSRGALDRDIQYF.

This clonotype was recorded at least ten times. The CDR3: CASSFGTSHTIYF. CDR3 coding DNA: TGTGCCAGCAGCTTTGGGACTAGTCACACCATATATTTT. The chain combines TRBV7-9 with TRBJ1-3, with D possibly matching TRBD1 (5 bases). Per the germline V gene, CDR1 is SEHNR and CDR2 is FQNEAQ (reference sequence). Trimming left V 3 bases short and J 8 bases short, with 11 bases between. This CDR3 has 13 residues.

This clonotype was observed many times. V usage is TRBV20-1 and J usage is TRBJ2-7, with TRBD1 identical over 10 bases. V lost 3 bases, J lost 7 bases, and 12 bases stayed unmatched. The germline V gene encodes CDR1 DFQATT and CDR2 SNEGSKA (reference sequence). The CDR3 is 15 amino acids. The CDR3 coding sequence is TGCAGTGCTAGGAGGACAGGGGGGCCGGACAGGGAGCAGTACTTC. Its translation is CSARRTGGPDREQYF.

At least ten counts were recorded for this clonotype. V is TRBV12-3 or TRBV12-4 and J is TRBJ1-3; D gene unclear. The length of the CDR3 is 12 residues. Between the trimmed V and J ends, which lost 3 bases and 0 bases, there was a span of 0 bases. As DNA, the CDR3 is TGTGCCAGCAGTTTCTCTGGAAACACCATATATTTT. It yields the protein CASSFSGNTIYF.